This entry lists 21 T cell receptor beta chains sequenced from one sample in a study of cytomegalovirus exposure and HLA in healthy donors. In the PCR, 60 Vbeta and 13 Jbeta primers were used. Clones were sequenced by immunoSEQ multiplex PCR, and TCRdb holds only the in-frame ones, with some missing. The data show almost 200,000 clones, with around three quarters seen just once and 1.5% to 2% held by the top ten. Sample: PBMCs. These receptor sequences come from a man aged 30-40 years in good health and CMV-seronegative.

The chain joins TRBV5-1 to TRBJ2-7; 9 bases are shared with TRBD2. The V gene end was trimmed by 4 bases and the J gene end by 4 bases; junction bases not matched to a gene: 12. The CDR3 sequence is 16 residues long. Germline V gene lookup returns CDR1 SGHRS and CDR2 YFSETQ. The CDR3 nucleotides read TGCGCCAGCAGCCACCAACCGGGACTAGCTCTTTACGAGCAGTACTTC. Amino acid sequence: CASSHQPGLALYEQYF.

The V call is TRBV28, the J call TRBJ2-5; 9 bases fit TRBD1. The DNA end is a closer match to TRBJ2-7, so the J assignment may be wrong. The CDR3 runs to 16 residues. Germline CDR1 is MDHEN and CDR2 is SYDVKM. The CDR3 coding sequence is TGTGCCAGCAGCCTTCTACAGGGGGCGCGGACCTACGAGCAGTACTTC. Translating gives CASSLLQGARTYEQYF.

The rearrangement uses TRBV30 and TRBJ2-3; 11 positions match TRBD2. Germline trimming cut 0 bases from V and 8 bases from J; bases unmatched to any gene: 22. Germline loops: CDR1 GTSNPN, CDR2 SVGIG (reference sequence). The CDR3 has 20 amino acids. CDR3 protein: CAWSVPLTPFSGRAGLTQYF. The CDR3 bases are TGTGCCTGGAGTGTACCCCTTACCCCTTTTAGCGGGAGGGCCGGGCTTACGCAGTATTTT. The complete variable domain, with remaining parts taken from reference TRBV30 and TRBJ2-3, reads SQTIHQWPATLVQPVGSPLSLECTVEGTSNPNLYWYRQAAGRGLQLLFYSVGIGQISSEVPQNLSASRPQDRQFILSSKKLLLSDSGFYLCAWSVPLTPFSGRAGLTQYFGPGTRLTVL.

The chain is built from TRBV28 and TRBJ2-2; the match to TRBD1 covers 10 bases. CDR1 is MDHEN and CDR2 is SYDVKM in the germline V gene. This CDR3 contains 13 residues. The J segment lost 7 bases and the V segment lost 10 bases, leaving 6 bases of the junction unmatched. The CDR3 DNA sequence: TGTGCCACCCTGACAGGGGGCGGCGGGGAGCTGTTTTTT. Translated: CATLTGGGGELFF. Supplemented by reference TRBV28 and TRBJ2-2, the full variable domain reads DVKVTQSSRYLVKRTGEKVFLECVQDMDHENMFWYRQDPGLGLRLIYFSYDVKMKEKGDIPEGYSVSREKKERFSLILESASTNQTSMYLCATLTGGGGELFFGEGSRLTVL.

This clone was seen once. This chain links TRBV7-3 with TRBJ2-7, with TRBD2 matching 12 bases. Germline values: CDR1 SGHTA, CDR2 FQGTGA. The CDR3 runs 17 residues. J gave up 4 bases and V 1 base, and 8 bases lay outside the gene matches. In DNA form, the CDR3 reads TGTGCCAGCAGCTTAAAGGGGAGACTAGCGGGAGATTACGAGCAGTACTTC. Its protein product is CASSLKGRLAGDYEQYF.

The chain has TRBV6-1 and TRBJ2-7; 8 bases align to TRBD1. J lost 5 bases, V lost 8 bases, and 8 bases had no gene match. This CDR3 region has 13 residues. Per germline, CDR1 MNHNS and CDR2 SASEGT. DNA for the CDR3: TGTGCCAGCTCGGACAGGGTTAGAGACGAGCAGTACTTC. Residues: CASSDRVRDEQYF.

The genes are TRBV25-1 and TRBJ2-2; D remains ambiguous. The CDR3 sequence is 13 residues long. V was trimmed by 2 bases and J by 4 bases, leaving 5 bases between them. Germline V lookup: CDR1 MGHDK, CDR2 SYGVNS. The CDR3 sequence: CASSELSTGELFF. CDR3 DNA: TGTGCCAGCAGTGAACTTAGCACCGGGGAGCTGTTTTTT.

This chain joins TRBV19 and TRBJ1-5, with a possible D match to TRBD1 (6 bases). Germline V gene lookup returns CDR1 LNHDA and CDR2 SQIVND (reference sequence). The CDR3 consists of 14 residues. V was pared by 3 bases and J by 1 base, with 7 bases between. In DNA, the CDR3 is TGTGCCAGTAGTATTGGACAGAGCAATCAGCCCCAGCATTTT. It codes for CASSIGQSNQPQHF. Filled out from reference TRBV19 and TRBJ1-5, the complete variable domain reads DGGITQSPKYLFRKEGQNVTLSCEQNLNHDAMYWYRQDPGQGLRLIYYSQIVNDFQKGDIAEGYSVSREKKESFPLTVTSAQKNPTAFYLCASSIGQSNQPQHFGDGTRLSIL.

The chain carries TRBV20-1 and TRBJ2-5; TRBD1 might be the D (6 bases). Germline CDR1 is DFQATT and CDR2 is SNEGSKA (reference sequence). The length of the CDR3 is 11 residues. V shed 8 bases and J shed 7 bases, with 14 bases lying between them. The CDR3 is CSTRLGGTQYF. The CDR3 region has the DNA TGCAGTACCCGGTTAGGGGGGACCCAGTACTTC.

This chain connects TRBV2 to TRBJ2-5, with D possibly TRBD1 on 6 matching bases. Germline-derived CDR1 and CDR2 are SNHLY and FYNNEI. CDR3 length: 13 residues. V shed 7 bases and J shed 1 base, with 10 bases lying between them. The chain's CDR3 is CASIRGFQETQYF. As DNA, the CDR3 is TGTGCCAGCATCAGGGGATTCCAAGAGACCCAGTACTTC.

This chain links TRBV7-9 with TRBJ2-7; D perhaps matches TRBD1 (6 bases). Germline CDR1 and CDR2: SEHNR and FQNEAQ (reference sequence). V gave up 5 bases and J gave up 2 bases, with 13 bases separating them. This CDR3 has 14 residues. In DNA form, the CDR3 reads TGTGCCAGCAGCCTAAGGGGGTTGGCCTACGAGCAGTACTTC. Residues: CASSLRGLAYEQYF.

The chain combines TRBV5-1 with TRBJ2-5, with D tentatively TRBD2 (5 bases). The assigned J gene may be wrong: the sequence end matches TRBJ2-7 better. There are 14 residues in the CDR3. Germline V gene sequence: CDR1 SGHRS, CDR2 YFSETQ. The CDR3 coding sequence is TGCGCCAGCAGCTTACGGACGGACTCATTCGAGCAGTACTTC. As protein: CASSLRTDSFEQYF.

The chain has TRBV6-1 and TRBJ1-5; 8 bases line up with TRBD1. Germline assignment: CDR1 MNHNS and CDR2 SASEGT. V lost 11 bases and J lost 2; bases outside the gene matches: 5. CDR3 length equals 13 residues. CDR3 coding DNA: TGTGCCGGCGACAGGGGTCGCAATCAGCCCCAGCATTTT. Its translation: CAGDRGRNQPQHF.

This sequence joins TRBV27 and TRBJ2-7; 9 bases agree with TRBD2. V dropped 8 bases and J dropped 7; count of bases not matched to a gene: 6. The CDR3 consists of 12 residues. The germline V gene encodes CDR1 MNHEY and CDR2 SMNVEV (reference sequence). The CDR3 DNA sequence: TGTGCCAGCCTGGGGCTAGCGGGAGAGCAGTACTTC. Translation gives CASLGLAGEQYF.

The chain uses TRBV19 and TRBJ2-5; 8 nucleotides agree with TRBD2. The CDR3 has 15 residues. Germline CDR1 and CDR2: LNHDA and SQIVND (reference sequence). The V and J ends lost 7 bases and 2 bases, in that order; junction bases with no gene match: 9. CDR3 in DNA: TGTGCCAGTACCCCGGGGGGGGGATGGCAAGAGACCCAGTACTTC. Its translation is CASTPGGGWQETQYF.

The chain couples TRBV7-8 to TRBJ1-5; unclear D gene. There are 13 residues in the CDR3. V lost 9 bases to trimming and J lost 2 bases, with 11 bases between them. The germline V gene has CDR1 SGHVS and CDR2 FQNEAQ. The CDR3 DNA reads TGTGCCAGTGCGGAGATGGGCAATCAGCCCCAGCATTTT. This gives the protein CASAEMGNQPQHF.

The chain recombines TRBV19 with TRBJ2-7; 7 bases line up with TRBD2. Germline V CDR1 and CDR2: LNHDA, SQIVND (reference sequence). J lost 2 bases, V lost 3 bases, and 10 bases had no gene match. There are 16 residues in the CDR3. Here the CDR3 reads CASSMVSSGMPYEQYF. The CDR3 nucleotides are TGTGCCAGTAGTATGGTTTCTAGCGGCATGCCCTACGAGCAGTACTTC.

The chain links TRBV6-4 to TRBJ2-1, with 9 nucleotides matching TRBD2. The ends lost 0 bases at V and 0 bases at J; junction bases unmatched: 0. This CDR3 region has 16 residues. The germline gives CDR1 MRHNA, CDR2 SNTAGT. The CDR3 region has the DNA TGTGCCAGCAGTGACTCGACTAGCGGCTCCTACAATGAGCAGTTCTTC. Protein sequence: CASSDSTSGSYNEQFF.

This chain links TRBV29-1 with TRBJ2-1; 9 bases fit TRBD2. Germline CDR1 reads SQVTM; CDR2 reads ANQGSEA. V lost 0 bases to trimming and J lost 1 base; unmatched junction nucleotides: 4. The CDR3 runs to 16 residues. The CDR3 loop reads CSVEDPSGRSYNEQFF. The DNA for the CDR3 is TGCAGCGTTGAAGATCCCAGCGGGAGGTCCTACAATGAGCAGTTCTTC.

This clone appeared a single time. The genes are TRBV29-1 and TRBJ2-7; D might be TRBD2 (5 bases). The CDR3 runs to 11 residues. CDR1 and CDR2 from the germline V gene are SQVTM and ANQGSEA. V was trimmed by 4 bases and J by 5 bases, leaving 9 bases between them. CDR3 sequence: CSVVSVDEQYF. The DNA of the CDR3 is TGCAGCGTTGTTAGCGTGGACGAGCAGTACTTC.

The chain links TRBV27 to TRBJ2-7; TRBD2 might be the D (5 bases). The CDR3 loop spans 13 amino acids. Germline-derived CDR1 and CDR2 are MNHEY and SMNVEV (reference sequence). V was cut by 3 bases and J by 5 bases, with 11 bases left in between. CDR3 sequence reads: CASSLLGVHEQYF. Written as DNA, the CDR3 is TGTGCCAGCAGTTTGCTGGGAGTCCACGAGCAGTACTTC.